These 31 T cell receptor beta chains originate from one sample sequenced in a study of blood T cell repertoires in COVID-19. The data were produced by immunoSEQ multiplex PCR, yet TCRdb's version contains in-frame clones alone and is incomplete. The sample lists over 200,000 clones; around 92% were seen once. What was sequenced was PBMCs or T cells enriched from blood (not recorded which). The receptors shown here come from a woman aged 25 to 39 with acute COVID-19.

This chain connects TRBV5-1 to TRBJ1-2; tentatively, D is TRBD1 (5 bases). V was pared by 0 bases and J by 4 bases, with 7 bases between. Germline-derived CDR1 and CDR2 are SGHRS and YFSETQ. This CDR3 has 13 amino acids. The CDR3 bases are TGCGCCAGCAGCTTGGACAGGCGCTATGGCTACACCTTC. This encodes CASSLDRRYGYTF. Combining the CDR3 with reference TRBV5-1 and TRBJ1-2 gives the whole variable domain KAGVTQTPRYLIKTRGQQVTLSCSPISGHRSVSWYQQTPGQGLQFLFEYFSETQRNKGNFPGRFSGRQFSNSRSEMNVSTLELGDSALYLCASSLDRRYGYTFGSGTRLTVV.

The chain joins TRBV5-6 to TRBJ2-7, with 9 bases fitting TRBD2. V dropped 2 bases and J dropped 5; count of bases not matched to a gene: 5. The CDR3 runs 14 residues. Germline V gene data show CDR1 as SGHDT and CDR2 as YYEEEE. CDR3 nucleotides: TGTGCCAGCAGCTTTGGGACTAGCCCCAACGAGCAGTACTTC. Translating it yields CASSFGTSPNEQYF. Full variable domain (remainder filled in from reference TRBV5-6 and TRBJ2-7): DAGVTQSPTHLIKTRGQQVTLRCSPKSGHDTVSWYQQALGQGPQFIFQYYEEEERQRGNFPDRFSGHQFPNYSSELNVNALLLGDSALYLCASSFGTSPNEQYFGPGTRLTVT.

The chain carries TRBV5-4 and TRBJ1-1; maybe TRBD1 (6 bases). Germline CDR1 reads SGHNT; CDR2 reads YYREEE (reference sequence). V lost 4 bases and J lost 7, with 11 bases in between. This CDR3 contains 12 residues. CDR3 sequence reads: CASSRDTGEAFF. CDR3 DNA sequence: TGTGCCAGCAGCAGGGACACAGGTGAAGCTTTCTTT.

The V and J genes are TRBV4-1 and TRBJ1-1; tentatively, D is TRBD1 (5 bases). CDR1 and CDR2 from the germline V gene are MGHRA and YSYEKL. This CDR3 has 12 residues. Trimming took 3 bases from V and 5 from J, leaving 7 bases between them. The CDR3, as DNA: TGCGCCAGCAGCCAGGCAGGGACTGAAGCTTTCTTT. Protein: CASSQAGTEAFF.

This clone is a singleton in its sample. The chain links TRBV7-2 to TRBJ2-2; 9 bases line up with TRBD1. Trimming at V came to 4 bases and at J to 10 bases, leaving 22 bases not matched to a gene. Germline assignment: CDR1 SGHTA and CDR2 FQGNSA. This CDR3 has 19 residues. This chain's CDR3 is CASSSTKQGAITFFPELFF. CDR3 sequence (DNA): TGTGCCAGCAGCTCTACAAAACAGGGGGCGATTACTTTTTTTCCGGAGCTGTTTTTT.

V is TRBV27 and J is TRBJ2-3; D possibly corresponds to TRBD2 (5 bases). Between the trimmed V and J ends, which lost 2 bases and 1 base, there was a span of 10 bases. Looked up from germline, CDR1 is MNHEY and CDR2 is SMNVEV (reference sequence). This CDR3 has 15 amino acids. CDR3 sequence (DNA): TGTGCCAGCAGTTTACCGGGGTTGGGCACAGATACGCAGTATTTT. Protein: CASSLPGLGTDTQYF.

This chain connects TRBV6-5 to TRBJ2-3, with D perhaps TRBD2 (5 bases). V lost 11 bases to trimming and J lost 4 bases, with 13 bases between them. Germline V gene lookup returns CDR1 MNHEY and CDR2 SVGAGI. The length of the CDR3 is 12 residues. The CDR3 bases are TGTGCCTCAAGGTGGACTGCAGATACGCAGTATTTT. As protein: CASRWTADTQYF.

The chain joins TRBV18 to TRBJ1-1, with TRBD1 matching over 10 bases. The CDR3 has 13 amino acids. Germline loops: CDR1 KGHSH, CDR2 LQKENI. V shed 6 bases, J shed 11 bases, and the junction held 9 bases outside the gene matches. Here the CDR3 reads CASSDRGFLDAFF. The CDR3 nucleotides are TGTGCCAGCTCGGACAGGGGGTTCCTCGACGCTTTCTTT. Based on the CDR3 plus reference TRBV18 and TRBJ1-1, the full variable domain is NAGVMQNPRHLVRRRGQEARLRCSPMKGHSHVYWYRQLPEEGLKFMVYLQKENIIDESGMPKERFSAEFPKEGPSILRIQQVVRGDSAAYFCASSDRGFLDAFFGQGTRLTVV.

The V gene is TRBV9, the J gene TRBJ1-1; D remains ambiguous. Germline V gene lookup returns CDR1 SGDLS and CDR2 YYNGEE. The CDR3 covers 13 residues. V shed 3 bases and J shed 1 base, with 7 bases lying between them. The CDR3 loop is CASSALRNTEAFF. The CDR3 coding sequence is TGTGCCAGCAGCGCCCTTCGGAACACTGAAGCTTTCTTT.

The rearrangement joins TRBV7-9 to TRBJ1-5; TRBD1 is a possible D gene (6 bases). This CDR3 is 14 amino acids long. Germline loops: CDR1 SEHNR, CDR2 FQNEAQ (reference sequence). V was cut by 5 bases and J by 4 bases, with 12 bases left in between. DNA for the CDR3: TGTGCCAGCAGCCAGGGGCCTGGTAATCAGCCCCAGCATTTT. Translated: CASSQGPGNQPQHF.

To note about this clone: At the DNA level, this CDR3 is encoded by other sequences in the same sample as well. The rearrangement uses TRBV9 and TRBJ1-2; 8 bases are shared with TRBD1. CDR1 is SGDLS, CDR2 YYNGEE, per germline. This CDR3 comprises 13 residues. Unmatched junction bases numbered 5, after V lost 6 bases and J lost 4 bases. CDR3 amino acids: CASTDRVGYGYTF. CDR3 nucleotides: TGTGCCAGCACGGACAGGGTGGGCTATGGCTACACCTTC.

The chain uses TRBV27 and TRBJ2-7; 7 positions agree with TRBD2. The CDR3 totals 13 residues. The ends lost 4 bases at V and 3 bases at J; junction bases unmatched: 3. From germline, CDR1 is MNHEY and CDR2 SMNVEV (reference sequence). The CDR3 DNA reads TGTGCCAGCAGTTACCGGGACTACTACGAGCAGTACTTC. Amino acid sequence: CASSYRDYYEQYF.

The chain couples TRBV15 to TRBJ1-5, with 9 positions matching TRBD1. CDR1 and CDR2 (germline): LNHNV, YYDKDF (reference sequence). After removal of 1 base from V and 7 bases from J, the junction contained 5 bases not matched to a gene. This CDR3 spans 15 amino acids. The CDR3: CATSRVQGAWQPQHF. The CDR3 nucleotides are TGTGCCACCAGCAGAGTACAGGGGGCTTGGCAGCCCCAGCATTTT.

This rearrangement joins TRBV7-9 to TRBJ2-1; TRBD2 matches 8 bases. This CDR3 has 19 amino acids. CDR1 SEHNR and CDR2 FQNEAQ come from the germline V gene (reference sequence). The V segment lost 3 bases and the J segment 5 bases; nucleotides outside the gene matches: 18. As DNA, the CDR3 is TGTGCCAGCAGCTTTCCCCTAAGCATCATAGCGGGGCCCGACAATGAGCAGTTCTTC. Translating gives CASSFPLSIIAGPDNEQFF. The full variable domain, rest sourced from reference TRBV7-9 and TRBJ2-1, is DTGVSQNPRHKITKRGQNVTFRCDPISEHNRLYWYRQTLGQGPEFLTYFQNEAQLEKSRLLSDRFSAERPKGSFSTLEIQRTEQGDSAMYLCASSFPLSIIAGPDNEQFFGPGTRLTVL.

The chain joins TRBV11-2 to TRBJ1-5; no reliable D call. The CDR3 sequence is 15 residues long. V gave up 3 bases and J gave up 0 bases, with 9 bases separating them. Germline V gene data show CDR1 as SGHAT and CDR2 as FQNNGV. Here the CDR3 DNA reads TGTGCCAGCAGCTTTAACCTAAATAGCAATCAGCCCCAGCATTTT. Encoded protein: CASSFNLNSNQPQHF.

This clone was observed once. The gene calls are TRBV3-1 (or the pseudogene TRBV3-2) and TRBJ2-4, with a weak D call TRBD2 (7 bases). V dropped 6 bases and J dropped 7 bases, with 19 bases sitting between them. This CDR3 is built from 15 residues. Germline CDR1 reads LGHDT; CDR2 reads YNNKEL (reference sequence). CDR3 region: CASSLEGGIRNIQYF. The CDR3 DNA follows: TGTGCCAGCAGTCTCGAGGGGGGGATACGGAACATTCAGTACTTC.

The V gene is TRBV4-2, the J gene TRBJ2-2; 7 bases map to TRBD2. The CDR3 is made up of 17 amino acids. Germline V lookup: CDR1 LGHNA, CDR2 YNFKEQ. The trim removed 0 bases at V and 1 base at J, leaving 5 bases unmatched. CDR3 coding DNA: TGTGCCAGCAGCCAAGATGAGGTAGCGGGGAACACCGGGGAGCTGTTTTTT. Residues: CASSQDEVAGNTGELFF.

This sequence joins TRBV5-1 and TRBJ2-3; tentatively, D is TRBD2 (6 bases). Germline assignment: CDR1 SGHRS and CDR2 YFSETQ. CDR3 length: 16 amino acids. V lost 2 bases, J lost 4 bases, and 17 bases lay in between. The CDR3 sequence: CASSFPSAHAADTQYF. CDR3 in DNA: TGCGCCAGCAGCTTCCCTAGCGCCCATGCGGCAGATACGCAGTATTTT. Full variable domain (outside the CDR3, taken from reference TRBV5-1 and TRBJ2-3): KAGVTQTPRYLIKTRGQQVTLSCSPISGHRSVSWYQQTPGQGLQFLFEYFSETQRNKGNFPGRFSGRQFSNSRSEMNVSTLELGDSALYLCASSFPSAHAADTQYFGPGTRLTVL.

This clone occurred once. The chain uses TRBV7-2 and TRBJ2-5; no definite D call. Between the trimmed V and J ends, which lost 1 base and 5 bases, there was a span of 11 bases. CDR3 size: 14 residues. The germline gives CDR1 SGHTA, CDR2 FQGNSA. The CDR3 nucleotides read TGTGCCAGCAGCTTAGGCTCAGGATGGGAGACCCAGTACTTC. Translating it yields CASSLGSGWETQYF.

The V and J genes are TRBV10-1 and TRBJ1-6, with D unresolved. The V and J ends lost 3 bases and 10 bases respectively, with 7 bases between them. CDR1 is WNHNN, CDR2 SYGVQD, per germline (reference sequence). This CDR3 region has 12 residues. The CDR3 region has the DNA TGCGCCAGCAGTGATCCAGGATCACCCCTCCACTTT. Translating gives CASSDPGSPLHF.

Concerning this clone: This may come from a read error, since a much larger clone is one base off. The V gene is TRBV7-8, the J gene TRBJ2-1; no firm D call. Germline CDR1 SGHVS, CDR2 FQNEAQ. This CDR3 is built from 13 residues. CDR3 DNA: TGTGCCGGCAGCGCCCCCAGGCGAGATGAGCAGTTCTTC. Residues: CAGSAPRRDEQFF.

This chain joins TRBV3-1 (or the pseudogene TRBV3-2) and TRBJ2-2; the match to TRBD2 covers 7 bases. Looked up from germline, CDR1 is LGHDT and CDR2 is YNNKEL (reference sequence). With V trimmed by 4 bases and J by 4 bases, 9 bases remained unmatched. The CDR3 length is 16 residues. CDR3 bases: TGTGCCAGCAGCCCCGGCTGGGGGGGAGGCACCGGGGAGCTGTTTTTT. It translates to CASSPGWGGGTGELFF.

The V call is TRBV29-1, the J call TRBJ1-2, with 10 bases aligning to TRBD1. This CDR3 has 12 residues. Germline assignment: CDR1 SQVTM and CDR2 ANQGSEA. The junction had 7 bases not matched to a gene; V was cut back by 7 bases and J by 8 bases. The CDR3 DNA sequence: TGCAGCGCTACGGGGACAGGGGAAGGCTACACCTTC. Translation: CSATGTGEGYTF.

The gene calls are TRBV19 and TRBJ1-1; 8 nucleotides agree with TRBD1. Germline lookup yields CDR1 LNHDA and CDR2 SQIVND (reference sequence). CDR3 size: 15 residues. J was trimmed by 2 bases and V by 3 bases; bases with no gene match: 5. The DNA for the CDR3 is TGTGCCAGTAGTATCCCGGACAGGGCTAACACTGAAGCTTTCTTT. It translates to CASSIPDRANTEAFF.

The J gene is TRBJ1-2, the V gene TRBV7-9; TRBD1 matches at 7 bases. J lost 8 bases, V lost 2 bases, and 14 bases had no gene match. Germline loops: CDR1 SEHNR, CDR2 FQNEAQ (reference sequence). CDR3 length equals 16 residues. CDR3 sequence: CASSLTTLDREEGYTF. CDR3 DNA: TGTGCCAGCAGCTTAACGACTTTAGACAGGGAGGAGGGCTACACCTTC.

V and J are TRBV10-3 and TRBJ1-4, with 9 nucleotides matching TRBD1. From germline, CDR1 is ENHRY and CDR2 SYGVKD. J lost 7 bases, V lost 0 bases, and 6 bases had no gene match. The CDR3 has 16 amino acids. CDR3 nucleotide sequence: TGTGCCATCAGTGAGTCTTCCGGGACAGGGTCTGAAAAACTGTTTTTT. Protein product: CAISESSGTGSEKLFF.

The chain carries TRBV4-1 and TRBJ1-2; 9 positions agree with TRBD1. The CDR3 loop spans 15 amino acids. CDR1 MGHRA and CDR2 YSYEKL come from the germline V gene. The V gene end was trimmed by 4 bases and the J gene end by 4 bases; junction bases not matched to a gene: 7. The CDR3 nucleotides are TGCGCCAGCAGCCCCGACAGGGGGTTCGGCTATGGCTACACCTTC. It translates to CASSPDRGFGYGYTF.

The rearrangement uses TRBV28 and TRBJ2-7; possible D gene TRBD1, 7 bases. This CDR3 is 16 amino acids long. From germline, CDR1 is MDHEN and CDR2 SYDVKM. V was shortened by 3 bases and J by 0 bases, with 15 bases between the two germline ends. Here the CDR3 reads CASSLPRDSNSYEQYF. The CDR3 nucleotides read TGTGCCAGCAGTTTGCCGCGGGACAGTAACTCCTACGAGCAGTACTTC.

The chain recombines TRBV27 with TRBJ1-2, with 8 bases lining up with TRBD1. The CDR3 has 14 amino acids. CDR1 is MNHEY and CDR2 is SMNVEV in the germline V gene (reference sequence). Trimming cost V 7 bases and J 7 bases; bases outside gene matches: 11. CDR3 in DNA: TGTGCCAGCACTTACGGGACAGGTTCCGGTGGCTACACCTTC. Its translation is CASTYGTGSGGYTF.

V usage is TRBV3-1 (or the pseudogene TRBV3-2) and J usage is TRBJ2-5; 10 nucleotides line up with TRBD1. The V gene end was trimmed by 3 bases and the J gene end by 4 bases; junction bases not matched to a gene: 5. CDR1 LGHDT and CDR2 YNNKEL come from the germline V gene (reference sequence). The CDR3 length is 15 residues. The CDR3 region has the DNA TGTGCCAGCAGCCATCTCGGACAGGGGGGAGAGACCCAGTACTTC. Residues: CASSHLGQGGETQYF.

V gene TRBV5-1 combines with J gene TRBJ2-1; 8 bases align to TRBD1. The CDR3 extends over 14 amino acids. V lost 1 base and J lost 7; bases outside the gene matches: 4. Germline CDR1 SGHRS, CDR2 YFSETQ. This CDR3 is CASSLTGGYNEQFF. In DNA form, the CDR3 reads TGCGCCAGCAGCTTGACAGGGGGTTATAATGAGCAGTTCTTC. Full variable domain (missing parts from reference TRBV5-1 and TRBJ2-1): KAGVTQTPRYLIKTRGQQVTLSCSPISGHRSVSWYQQTPGQGLQFLFEYFSETQRNKGNFPGRFSGRQFSNSRSEMNVSTLELGDSALYLCASSLTGGYNEQFFGPGTRLTVL.